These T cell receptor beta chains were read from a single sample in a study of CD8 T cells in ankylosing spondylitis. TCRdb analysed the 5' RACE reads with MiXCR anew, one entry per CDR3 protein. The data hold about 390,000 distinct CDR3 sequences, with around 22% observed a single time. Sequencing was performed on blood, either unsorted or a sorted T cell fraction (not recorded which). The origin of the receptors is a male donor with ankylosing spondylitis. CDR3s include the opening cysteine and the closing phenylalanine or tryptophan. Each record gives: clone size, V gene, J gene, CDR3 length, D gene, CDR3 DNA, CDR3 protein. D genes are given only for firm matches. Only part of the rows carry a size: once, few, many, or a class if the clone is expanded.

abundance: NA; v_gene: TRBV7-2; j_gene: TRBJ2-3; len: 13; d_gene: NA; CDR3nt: TGTGCCAGCAGCTGGGGCGGAGGGGATACGCAGTATTTT; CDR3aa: CASSWGGGDTQYF
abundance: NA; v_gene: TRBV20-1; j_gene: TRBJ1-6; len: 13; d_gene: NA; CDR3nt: TGCAGTGCTAGGTTGACAGGTGAATCACCCCTCCACTTT; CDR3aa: CSARLTGESPLHF
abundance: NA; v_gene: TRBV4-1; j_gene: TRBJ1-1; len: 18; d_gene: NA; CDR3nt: TGCGCCAGCAGCCATACTTGGGGGAGAACGGACCTGAGCACTGAAGCTTTCTTT; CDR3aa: CASSHTWGRTDLSTEAFF
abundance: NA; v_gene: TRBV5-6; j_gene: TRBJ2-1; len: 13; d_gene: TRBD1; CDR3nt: TGTGCCAGCAGCTTGAGGGGGCCCGATGAGCAGTTCTTC; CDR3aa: CASSLRGPDEQFF
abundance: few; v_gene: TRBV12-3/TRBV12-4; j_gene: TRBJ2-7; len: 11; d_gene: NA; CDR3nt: TGTGCCAGCAGTTTAAAGGTGGAGCAGTACTTC; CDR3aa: CASSLKVEQYF
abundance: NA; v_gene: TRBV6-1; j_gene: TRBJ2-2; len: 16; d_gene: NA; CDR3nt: TGTGCCAGCAGAGACACTAGGTTAGGGAACACCGGGGAGCTGTTTTTT; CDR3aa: CASRDTRLGNTGELFF
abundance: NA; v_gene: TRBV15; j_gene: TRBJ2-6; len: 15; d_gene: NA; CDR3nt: TGTGCCACCAGCAGAGATCAGTCTGGGGCCAACGTCCTGACTTTC; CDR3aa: CATSRDQSGANVLTF
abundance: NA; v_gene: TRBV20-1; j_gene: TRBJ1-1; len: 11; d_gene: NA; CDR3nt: TGCAGCGCGGAGTGGGACACTGAAGCTTTCTTT; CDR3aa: CSAEWDTEAFF
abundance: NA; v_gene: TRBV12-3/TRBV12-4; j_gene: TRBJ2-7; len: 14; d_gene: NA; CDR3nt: TGTGCCAGCAGTTTTACTCAGGGCTCCTACGAGCAGTACTTC; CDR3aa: CASSFTQGSYEQYF
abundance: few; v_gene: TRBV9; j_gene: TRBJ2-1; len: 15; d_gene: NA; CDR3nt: TGTGCCAGCAGCGTAGATGGGGGCTCCTACAATGAGCAGTTCTTC; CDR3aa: CASSVDGGSYNEQFF
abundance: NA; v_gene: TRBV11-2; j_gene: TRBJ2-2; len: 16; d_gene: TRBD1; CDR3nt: TGTGCCAGCAGCTGGACAGGGGGCGCGAACACCGGGGAGCTGTTTTTT; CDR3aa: CASSWTGGANTGELFF
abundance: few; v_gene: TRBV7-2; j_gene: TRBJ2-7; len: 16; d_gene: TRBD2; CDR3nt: TGTGCCAGCAGCTTAGGGGCTAGCGGGAGTTCTTACGAGCAGTACTTC; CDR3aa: CASSLGASGSSYEQYF
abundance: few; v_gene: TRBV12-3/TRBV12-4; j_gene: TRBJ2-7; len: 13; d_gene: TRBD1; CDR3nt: TGTGCCAGCAGTTTAGGGACAGGGTGGGAGCAGTACTTC; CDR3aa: CASSLGTGWEQYF
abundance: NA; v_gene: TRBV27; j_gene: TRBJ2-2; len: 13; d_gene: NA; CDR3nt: TGTGCCAGCAGACCTATGGCAGCCGGGGAGCTGTTTTTT; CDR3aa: CASRPMAAGELFF
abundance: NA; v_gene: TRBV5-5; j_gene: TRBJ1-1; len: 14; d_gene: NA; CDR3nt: TGTGCCAGCAGCTTGGCAGGGGCTTCTTCTGGGGCTTTCTTT; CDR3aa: CASSLAGASSGAFF
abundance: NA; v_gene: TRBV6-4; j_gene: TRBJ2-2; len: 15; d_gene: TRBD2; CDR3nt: TGTGCCAGCAGGCGGGCTAGCGGCCAGCACGGGGAGCTGTTTTTT; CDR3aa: CASRRASGQHGELFF
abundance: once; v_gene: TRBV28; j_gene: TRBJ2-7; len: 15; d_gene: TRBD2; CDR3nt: TGTGCCAGCAGTTCCACCGGGGGGGGCGTCTACGAGCAGTACTTC; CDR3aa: CASSSTGGGVYEQYF
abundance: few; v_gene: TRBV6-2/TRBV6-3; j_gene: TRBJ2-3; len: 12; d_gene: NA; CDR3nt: TGTGCCAGCAGTCGGGTAGCAGATACGCAGTATTTT; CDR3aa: CASSRVADTQYF